This T cell receptor (beta chain) was obtained from a study of shared clonotypes between healthy human individuals. Trimming shortened V by 1 base and J by 2 bases, and 8 bases separated the two germline ends. CDR3 size: 14 residues. Germline assignment: CDR1 MDHEN and CDR2 SYDVKM. Generated by immunoSEQ multiplex PCR, the TCRdb table keeps only in-frame clones and is missing some. The sample shows about 2.4 million clones, roughly 93% of them seen only once. A word on this clone: Other DNA sequences in this sample translate to the same CDR3.

The sequenced sample was naive CD4+ T cells from PBMCs. Subset given: CD45RA+ positively selected. The clonotype comes from a man aged 18 to 35 in good health. Some clones in this sample may be carry-over from other donors' samples. This chain uses TRBV28 with TRBJ1-2; D gene unclear. Here the CDR3 DNA reads TGTGCCAGCAGTTTATCCCCGGGGAACTATGGCTACACCTTC. The encoded protein is CASSLSPGNYGYTF.